The clone carrying this TCR beta chain was detected only a few times. Its antigen is unidentified. The same CDR3 also results from other DNA sequences found in this sample. The sample is drawn from a study of beta chain features in type 1 diabetes. This CDR3 region has 13 residues. Trimming stripped 3 bases from V and 6 bases from J, with 9 bases between. Germline loops: CDR1 MNHEY, CDR2 SMNVEV (reference sequence). The isolated RNA, all of it, was reverse transcribed, so expressed TCRB transcripts were what got sequenced. Profiled with immunoSEQ multiplex PCR; TCRdb holds only in-frame clones, not every one. The data show some 350,000 clones, with 8.5% to 10% seen just once and 0.55% to 0.75% held by the top ten. Overall study results and limits: Within each of all four CD4+ subsets, Type 1 diabetes patients had TCRB CDR3s that were moderately but significantly shorter. A PCR bias possibly favoring shorter templates would apply equally to patients and controls. More deletions and fewer insertions at VDJ junctions were found in patients with type 1 diabetes.

Based on CD45RO/CCR7/CD25/CD127/CD95/CD27, CD4+ regulatory, stem cell-like memory, naive and central memory cells were sorted. Post-sort purity exceeded 98% for all sorted populations. Sequencing input: central memory CD4+ T cells from blood. The clonotype originates from a man younger than 45 with type 1 diabetes. The chain is built from TRBV27 and TRBJ1-5, with D unclear. CDR3 nucleotide sequence: TGTGCCAGCAGTTTGGCAGGAGGTCAGCCCCAGCATTTT. It is translated as CASSLAGGQPQHF.